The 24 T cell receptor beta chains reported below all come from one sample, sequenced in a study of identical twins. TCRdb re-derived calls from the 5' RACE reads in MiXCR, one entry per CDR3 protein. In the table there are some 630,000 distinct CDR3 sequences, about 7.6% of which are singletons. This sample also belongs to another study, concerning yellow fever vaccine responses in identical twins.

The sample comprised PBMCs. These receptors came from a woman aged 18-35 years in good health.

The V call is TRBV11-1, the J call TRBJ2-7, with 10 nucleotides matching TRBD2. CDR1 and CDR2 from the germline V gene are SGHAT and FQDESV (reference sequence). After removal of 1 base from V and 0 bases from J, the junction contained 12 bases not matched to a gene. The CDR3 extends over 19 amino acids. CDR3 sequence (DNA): TGTGCCAGCAGCTTAGTGCTCGTATTTGGGACTAGCGCCTCCTACGAGCAGTACTTC. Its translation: CASSLVLVFGTSASYEQYF.

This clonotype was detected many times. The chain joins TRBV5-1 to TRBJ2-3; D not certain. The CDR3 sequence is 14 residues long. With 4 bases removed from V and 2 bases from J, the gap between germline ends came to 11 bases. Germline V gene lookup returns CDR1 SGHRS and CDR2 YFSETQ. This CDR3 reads CASSPGGYTDTQYF. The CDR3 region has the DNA TGCGCCAGCAGCCCCGGTGGGTACACAGATACGCAGTATTTT.

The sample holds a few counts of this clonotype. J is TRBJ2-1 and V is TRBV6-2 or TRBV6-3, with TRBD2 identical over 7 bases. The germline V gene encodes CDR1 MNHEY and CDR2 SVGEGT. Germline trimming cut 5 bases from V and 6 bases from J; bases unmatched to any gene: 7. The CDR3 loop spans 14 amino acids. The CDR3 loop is CASSSGTVLNEQFF. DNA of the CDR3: TGTGCCAGCAGTAGCGGGACTGTCCTCAATGAGCAGTTCTTC.

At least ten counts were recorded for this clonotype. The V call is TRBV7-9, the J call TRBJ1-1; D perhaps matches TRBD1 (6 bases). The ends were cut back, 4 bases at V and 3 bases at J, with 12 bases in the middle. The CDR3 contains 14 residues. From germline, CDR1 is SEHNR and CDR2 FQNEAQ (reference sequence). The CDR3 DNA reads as TGTGCCAGCAGCTCTACAGGGTGGGACACTGAAGCTTTCTTT. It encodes CASSSTGWDTEAFF.

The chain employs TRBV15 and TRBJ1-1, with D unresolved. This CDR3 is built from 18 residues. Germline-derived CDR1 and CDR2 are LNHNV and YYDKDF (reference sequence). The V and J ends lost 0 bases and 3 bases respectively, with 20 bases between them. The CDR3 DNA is TGTGCCACCAGCAGAGACTACACACGGACGGGAGAGGACACTGAAGCTTTCTTT. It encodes CATSRDYTRTGEDTEAFF.

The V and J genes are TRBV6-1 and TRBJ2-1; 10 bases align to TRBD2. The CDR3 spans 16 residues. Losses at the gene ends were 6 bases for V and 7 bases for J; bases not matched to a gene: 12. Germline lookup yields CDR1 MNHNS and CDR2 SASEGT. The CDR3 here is CASRPQTSGTENEQFF. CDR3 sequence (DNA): TGTGCCAGCAGGCCTCAAACTAGCGGGACCGAAAATGAGCAGTTCTTC.

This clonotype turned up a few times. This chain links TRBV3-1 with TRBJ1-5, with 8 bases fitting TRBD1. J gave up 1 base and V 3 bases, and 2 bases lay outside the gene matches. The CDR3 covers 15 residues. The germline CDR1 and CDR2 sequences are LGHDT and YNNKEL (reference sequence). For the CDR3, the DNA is TGTGCCAGCAGCCAGGGACAGGCAAGCAATCAGCCCCAGCATTTT. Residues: CASSQGQASNQPQHF.

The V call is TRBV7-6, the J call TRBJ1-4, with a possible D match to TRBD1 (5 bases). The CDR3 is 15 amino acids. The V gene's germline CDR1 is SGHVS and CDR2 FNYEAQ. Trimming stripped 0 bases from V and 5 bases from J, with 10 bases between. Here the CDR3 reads CASSLAQGVNEKLFF. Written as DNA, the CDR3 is TGTGCCAGCAGCTTAGCGCAAGGGGTGAATGAAAAACTGTTTTTT.

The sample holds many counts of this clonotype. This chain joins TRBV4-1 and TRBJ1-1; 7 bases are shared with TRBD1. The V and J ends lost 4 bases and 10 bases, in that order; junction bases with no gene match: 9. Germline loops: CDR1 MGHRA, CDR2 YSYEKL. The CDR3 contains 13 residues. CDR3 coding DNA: TGCGCCAGCAGCCTCCGCGACAGGACAGGAGCTTTCTTT. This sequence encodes CASSLRDRTGAFF.

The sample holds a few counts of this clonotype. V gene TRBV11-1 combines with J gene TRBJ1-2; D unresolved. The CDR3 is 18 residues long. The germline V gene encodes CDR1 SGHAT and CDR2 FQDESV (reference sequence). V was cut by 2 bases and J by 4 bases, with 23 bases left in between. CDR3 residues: CASSLTVVGSQLGYGYTF. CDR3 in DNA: TGTGCCAGCAGCTTAACTGTGGTCGGGTCGCAGCTCGGCTATGGCTACACCTTC.

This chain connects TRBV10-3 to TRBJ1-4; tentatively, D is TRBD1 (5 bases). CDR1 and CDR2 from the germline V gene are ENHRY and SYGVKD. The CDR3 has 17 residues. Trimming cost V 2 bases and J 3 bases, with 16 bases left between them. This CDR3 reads CAISEQKQEKANEKLFF. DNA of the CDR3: TGTGCCATCAGTGAGCAAAAACAGGAAAAAGCTAATGAAAAACTGTTTTTT.

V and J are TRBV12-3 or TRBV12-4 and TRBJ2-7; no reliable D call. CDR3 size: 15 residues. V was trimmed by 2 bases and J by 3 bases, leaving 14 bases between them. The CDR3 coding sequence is TGTGCCAGCAGTTTAAGAGCTGGAGTCTACTACGAGCAGTACTTC. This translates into CASSLRAGVYYEQYF.

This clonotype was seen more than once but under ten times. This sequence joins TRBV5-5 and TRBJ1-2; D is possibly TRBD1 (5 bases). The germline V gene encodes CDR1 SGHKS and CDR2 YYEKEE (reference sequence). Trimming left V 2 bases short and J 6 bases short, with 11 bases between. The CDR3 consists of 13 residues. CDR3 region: CASSLIGGDGYTF. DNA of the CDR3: TGTGCCAGCAGCTTAATCGGGGGTGATGGCTACACCTTC.

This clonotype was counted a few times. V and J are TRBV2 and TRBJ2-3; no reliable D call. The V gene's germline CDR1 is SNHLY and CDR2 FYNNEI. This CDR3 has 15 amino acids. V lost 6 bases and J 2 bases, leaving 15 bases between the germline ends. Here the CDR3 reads CASRETYSFTDTQYF. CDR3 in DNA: TGTGCCAGCAGGGAGACGTACAGTTTCACAGATACGCAGTATTTT.

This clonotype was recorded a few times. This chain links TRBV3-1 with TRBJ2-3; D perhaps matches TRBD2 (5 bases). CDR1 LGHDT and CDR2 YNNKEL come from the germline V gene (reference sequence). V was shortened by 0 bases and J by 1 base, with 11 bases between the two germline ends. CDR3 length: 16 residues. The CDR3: CASSQEVLVGTDTQYF. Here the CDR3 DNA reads TGTGCCAGCAGCCAAGAGGTACTAGTGGGCACAGATACGCAGTATTTT.

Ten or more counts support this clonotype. The CDR3 reads CASSSGLQLNAYEQYF. Written as DNA, the CDR3 is TGTGCCAGCAGCTCGGGACTCCAACTAAACGCCTACGAGCAGTACTTC. The genes are TRBV12-3 or TRBV12-4 and TRBJ2-7, with TRBD2 as a possible D gene (6 bases). V was cut by 6 bases and J by 2 bases, with 20 bases left in between. This CDR3 spans 16 amino acids.

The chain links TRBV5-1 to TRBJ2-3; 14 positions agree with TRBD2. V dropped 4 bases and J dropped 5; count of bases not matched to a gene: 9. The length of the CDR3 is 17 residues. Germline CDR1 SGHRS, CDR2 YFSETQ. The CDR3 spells CASSREGLAGVVDTQYF. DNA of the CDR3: TGCGCCAGCAGCCGAGAGGGACTAGCGGGAGTGGTAGATACGCAGTATTTT.

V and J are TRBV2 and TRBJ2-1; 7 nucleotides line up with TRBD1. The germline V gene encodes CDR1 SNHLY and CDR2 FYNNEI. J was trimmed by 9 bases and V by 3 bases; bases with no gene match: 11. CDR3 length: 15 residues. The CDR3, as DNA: TGTGCCAGCAGTGAGGCCTTGACAGGGTTCTCTGAGCAGTTCTTC. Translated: CASSEALTGFSEQFF.

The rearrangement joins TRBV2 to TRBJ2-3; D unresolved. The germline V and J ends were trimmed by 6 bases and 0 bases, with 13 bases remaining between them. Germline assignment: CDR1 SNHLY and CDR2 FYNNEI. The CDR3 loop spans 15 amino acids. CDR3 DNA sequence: TGTGCCAGCAGGGACGTCGTTCTGAGCACAGATACGCAGTATTTT. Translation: CASRDVVLSTDTQYF.

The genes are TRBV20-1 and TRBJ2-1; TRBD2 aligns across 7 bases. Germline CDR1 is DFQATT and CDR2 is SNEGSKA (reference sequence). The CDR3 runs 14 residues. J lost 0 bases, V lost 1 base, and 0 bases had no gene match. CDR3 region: CSARGGSSYNEQFF. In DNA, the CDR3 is TGCAGTGCTAGAGGCGGGAGCTCCTACAATGAGCAGTTCTTC.

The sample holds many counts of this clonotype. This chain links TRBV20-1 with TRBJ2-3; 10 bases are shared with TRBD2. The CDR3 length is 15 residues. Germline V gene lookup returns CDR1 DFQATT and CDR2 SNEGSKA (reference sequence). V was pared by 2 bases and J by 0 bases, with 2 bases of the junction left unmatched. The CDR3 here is CSARLAGASTDTQYF. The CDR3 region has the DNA TGCAGTGCTAGACTAGCGGGGGCTAGCACAGATACGCAGTATTTT.

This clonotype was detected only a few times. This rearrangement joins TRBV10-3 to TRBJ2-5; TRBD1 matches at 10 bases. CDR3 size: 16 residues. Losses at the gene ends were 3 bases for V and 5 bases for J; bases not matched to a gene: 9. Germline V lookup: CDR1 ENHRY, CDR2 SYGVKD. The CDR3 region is CAISETGTGAGETQYF. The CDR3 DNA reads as TGTGCCATCAGTGAAACCGGGACAGGGGCGGGGGAGACCCAGTACTTC.

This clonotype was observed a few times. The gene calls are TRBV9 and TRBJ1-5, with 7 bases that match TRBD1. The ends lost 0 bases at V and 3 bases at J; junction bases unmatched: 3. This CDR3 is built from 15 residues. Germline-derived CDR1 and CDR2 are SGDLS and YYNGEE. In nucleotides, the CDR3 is TGTGCCAGCAGCGTAGGACAGGGAAACAATCAGCCCCAGCATTTT. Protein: CASSVGQGNNQPQHF.

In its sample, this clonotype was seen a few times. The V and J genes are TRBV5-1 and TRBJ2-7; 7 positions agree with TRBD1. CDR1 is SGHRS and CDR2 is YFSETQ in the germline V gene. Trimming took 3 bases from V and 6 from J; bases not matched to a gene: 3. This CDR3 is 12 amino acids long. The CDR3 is CASSSGTAEQYF. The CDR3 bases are TGCGCCAGCAGCTCAGGGACAGCCGAGCAGTACTTC.